This passage covers 7 T cell receptor beta chains from one sample sequenced in a study of blood T cell repertoires in COVID-19. Sequencing was performed with immunoSEQ multiplex PCR; in TCRdb, only in-frame clones are kept and a portion is missing. The data contain almost 300,000 clones, more than 85% of them singletons. The sequenced sample was peripheral blood. Receptors were obtained from an older man with acute or convalescent COVID-19.

This clone has a handful of counts. This chain links TRBV5-1 with TRBJ2-1; perhaps TRBD2 as D (6 bases). Germline V gene lookup returns CDR1 SGHRS and CDR2 YFSETQ. The V end lost 3 bases, the J end lost 0 bases, and 13 bases lay between the germline ends. The length of the CDR3 is 16 residues. CDR3 DNA: TGCGCCAGCAGCTCGGGGACTCGTAGCTCCTACAATGAGCAGTTCTTC. Protein product: CASSSGTRSSYNEQFF.

In this sample, this clone turned up a few times. Within the sample, other DNA sequences also encode this same CDR3. The rearrangement joins TRBV3-1 (or the pseudogene TRBV3-2) to TRBJ2-7; TRBD2 agrees at 8 bases. Germline lookup yields CDR1 LGHDT and CDR2 YNNKEL (reference sequence). V shed 4 bases, J shed 7 bases, and the junction held 3 bases outside the gene matches. This CDR3 has 12 residues. The CDR3 loop reads CASSPLAGEQYF. The CDR3 bases are TGTGCCAGCAGCCCTCTAGCGGGTGAGCAGTACTTC.

V gene TRBV4-2 combines with J gene TRBJ2-7; 12 bases fit TRBD2. The ends lost 0 bases at V and 7 bases at J; junction bases unmatched: 4. The CDR3 totals 15 residues. Germline V gene lookup returns CDR1 LGHNA and CDR2 YNFKEQ. This CDR3 is CASSQDLAGGLEQYF. The CDR3 DNA sequence: TGTGCCAGCAGCCAAGATCTAGCGGGGGGGCTTGAGCAGTACTTC.

The chain carries TRBV19 and TRBJ2-7; 9 bases are shared with TRBD1. The ends lost 5 bases at V and 2 bases at J; junction bases unmatched: 7. In germline, CDR1 is LNHDA, CDR2 SQIVND (reference sequence). The CDR3 contains 15 residues. CDR3 sequence: CASSEQGAPPYEQYF. The CDR3 region has the DNA TGTGCCAGTAGTGAACAGGGGGCTCCCCCCTACGAGCAGTACTTC.

This clone has just one count. The chain is built from TRBV7-2 and TRBJ2-1; tentatively, D is TRBD1 (6 bases). The CDR3 contains 14 residues. Per germline, CDR1 SGHTA and CDR2 FQGNSA. The V and J ends lost 5 bases and 5 bases respectively, with 13 bases between them. CDR3 sequence (DNA): TGTGCCAGCAGCCCCCTCGGACAGCACAATGAGCAGTTCTTC. Encoded protein: CASSPLGQHNEQFF.

The chain combines TRBV7-2 with TRBJ2-5, with D possibly being TRBD1 (5 bases). Germline CDR1 reads SGHTA; CDR2 reads FQGNSA. The V gene lost 5 bases and the J gene lost 2 bases, with 15 bases spanning the gap. This CDR3 contains 15 residues. The CDR3 sequence: CASSPMGQAQETQYF. Here the CDR3 DNA reads TGTGCCAGCAGCCCGATGGGGCAGGCACAAGAGACCCAGTACTTC.

This clone turned up a few times. Here the CDR3 reads CASSPEAFDGFSGYTF. The CDR3, as DNA: TGTGCCAGCAGCCCGGAGGCCTTCGACGGGTTTTCTGGCTACACCTTC. The genes are TRBV4-2 and TRBJ1-2; D gene uncertain. This CDR3 has 16 residues. V was clipped by 4 bases and J by 7 bases, with 22 bases between them. The germline gives CDR1 LGHNA, CDR2 YNFKEQ.